This TCR beta chain was sequenced during a study of CD8 T cells in Susac syndrome (dated 2019 in TCRdb). Looking at the study overall: Repertoire sequencing was used to test whether CD8+ T cell activation and differentiation in Susac syndrome was antigen driven.

Peripheral blood CD8+ and CD4+ T cells from healthy donors, Susac syndrome patients and multiple sclerosis patients were profiled using high-throughput TCR beta sequencing. Multiple sclerosis controls were treatment-naive patients with stable or active relapsing-remitting disease fulfilling revised McDonald criteria. Bulk CD8+ and CD4+ T cells were purified magnetically by negative isolation, whereas CD8+ TEMRA cells were enriched by FACS. Blood was drawn into EDTA tubes, processed within 24 hours, and PBMCs were isolated by density gradient centrifugation. PBMCs intended for TCR sequencing were cryopreserved in liquid nitrogen and were subsequently thawed in a 37 degrees C water bath. Purity of sorted or isolated CD4+, CD8+ and CD8+ TEMRA cells was at least 90%. What the study reported, not specific to this receptor: The number of individuals in the TCR sequencing and HLA analysis was acknowledged as relatively small.

RNA was extracted using the RNeasy kit, and about 0.45 to 1 microgram was reverse transcribed with random hexamers. The immunoSEQ multiplex PCR assay, covering 54 Vbeta and 13 Jbeta segments, was used to amplify TCR beta CDR3 regions. PCR amplification bias was corrected by using a synthetic template baseline for primer optimization and computational correction. For the original study's pipeline: Only productive sequences were kept, with reads annotated to V, D and J genes according to IMGT and analyzed in immunoSEQ Analyzer. To calculate clonality, Shannon entropy was normalized by log2 of the number of productive unique sequences and then subtracted from one. For each patient and control, public and private clones were evaluated within the 100 most prevalent clones. Clones were defined as Susac-specific when absent from the healthy and MS cohorts, from about 1,100 published viral clones and from other ImmuneACCESS disease sequences. TCRdb applied fastp at Q25 and MiXCR to the public reads, then kept only in-frame beta chains. Duplicate CDR3 protein sequences are folded into a single record with the most common DNA and genes. None of the V and J calls come from the authors' own analysis; TCRdb made them. Present in this sample are roughly 200,000 distinct CDR3 sequences, around 95% of which were seen just once. Approximately 0.09% of the sample comes from the top ten.

As concerns this clonotype: No antigen is known for it. No base-level quality is on record; no much larger clone is a single base apart.

The sequenced material came from CD4+ T cells from PBMCs. The receptor's source is a human donor with multiple sclerosis.

For the CDR3, the sequence is CSVERAGLGNEQFF. Here is the DNA: TGCAGCGTTGAACGAGCGGGGTTGGGCAATGAGCAGTTCTTC. The V and J genes are TRBV29-1 and TRBJ2-1; 7 central bases correspond to TRBD2. The CDR3 goes from the cysteine to the phenylalanine over 14 residues. Only the CDR3 part of the read is kept: 42 bases, read in frame from the first base. Via the germline V gene, CDR1 is SQVTM and CDR2 ANQGSEA. V is cut back by 2 bases and J by 6 bases, with 7 bases in the junction unmatched.